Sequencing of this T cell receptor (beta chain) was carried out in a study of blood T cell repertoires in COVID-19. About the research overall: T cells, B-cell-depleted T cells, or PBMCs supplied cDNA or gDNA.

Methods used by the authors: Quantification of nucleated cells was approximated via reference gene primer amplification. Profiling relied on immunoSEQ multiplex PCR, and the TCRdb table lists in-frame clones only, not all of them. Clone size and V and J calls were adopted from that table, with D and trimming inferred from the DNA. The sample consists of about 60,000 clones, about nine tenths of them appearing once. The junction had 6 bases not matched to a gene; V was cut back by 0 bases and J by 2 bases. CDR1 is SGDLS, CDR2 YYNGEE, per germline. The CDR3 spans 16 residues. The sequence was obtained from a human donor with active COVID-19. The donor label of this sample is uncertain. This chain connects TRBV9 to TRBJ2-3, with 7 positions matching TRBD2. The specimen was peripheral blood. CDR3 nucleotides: TGTGCCAGCAGCGTAGACCAGCGGGGCTACACAGATACGCAGTATTTT. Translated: CASSVDQRGYTDTQYF.